This record concerns one T cell receptor beta chain sequence. These data come from a study of preoperative IRX-2 immunotherapy in early breast cancer. Trimming took 4 bases from V and 0 from J, leaving 11 bases between them. The CDR3 has 15 residues. Per the germline V gene, CDR1 is MNHGY and CDR2 is SAAAGT. The sample's treatment: preoperative locoregional IRX-2 cytokine immunotherapy. Preoperative locoregional IRX-2 cytokine immunotherapy was tested in the phase Ib source study. Profiled with immunoSEQ multiplex PCR; TCRdb holds only in-frame clones, not every one. The table has approximately 100,000 clones, 70% to 90% seen once; the top ten hold under 2.5%.

The specimen comprised tumor tissue, sampled after IRX-2 immunotherapy. The sequence derives from a human donor with breast cancer. The chain employs TRBV6-8 and TRBJ2-3, with a possible D match to TRBD1 (7 bases). The CDR3 DNA reads TGTGCCAGCAGTTCGACAGGGACTAGCACAGATACGCAGTATTTT. Encoded protein: CASSSTGTSTDTQYF.